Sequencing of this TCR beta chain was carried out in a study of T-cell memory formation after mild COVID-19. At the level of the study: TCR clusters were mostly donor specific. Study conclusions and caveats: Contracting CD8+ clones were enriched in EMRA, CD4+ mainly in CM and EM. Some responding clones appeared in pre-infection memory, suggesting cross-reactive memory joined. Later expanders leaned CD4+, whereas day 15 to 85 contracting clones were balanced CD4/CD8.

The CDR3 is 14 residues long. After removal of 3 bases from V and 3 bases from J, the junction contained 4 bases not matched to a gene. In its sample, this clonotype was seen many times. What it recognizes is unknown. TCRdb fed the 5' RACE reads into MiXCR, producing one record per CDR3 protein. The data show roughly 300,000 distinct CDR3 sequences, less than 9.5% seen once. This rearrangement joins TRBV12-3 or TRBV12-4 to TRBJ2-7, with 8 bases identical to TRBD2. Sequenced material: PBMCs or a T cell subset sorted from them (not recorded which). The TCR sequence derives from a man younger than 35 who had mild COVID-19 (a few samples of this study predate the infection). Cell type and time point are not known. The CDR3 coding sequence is TGTGCCAGCAGTTTGGGGCGGGGGGACTACGAGCAGTACGTC. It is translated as CASSLGRGDYEQYV.